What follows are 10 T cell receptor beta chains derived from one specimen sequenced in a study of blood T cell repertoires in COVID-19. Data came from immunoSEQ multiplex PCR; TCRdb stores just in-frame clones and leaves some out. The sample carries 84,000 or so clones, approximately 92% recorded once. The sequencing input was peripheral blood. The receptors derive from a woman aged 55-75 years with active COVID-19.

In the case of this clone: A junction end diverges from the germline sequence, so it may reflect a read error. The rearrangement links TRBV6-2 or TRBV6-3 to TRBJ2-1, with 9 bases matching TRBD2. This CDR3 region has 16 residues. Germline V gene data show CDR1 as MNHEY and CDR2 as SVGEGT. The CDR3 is CASRYSSGGLYNEQFF. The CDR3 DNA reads TGTGCCAGCAGATACTCCAGCGGGGGGCTCTACAATGAGCAGTTCTTC.

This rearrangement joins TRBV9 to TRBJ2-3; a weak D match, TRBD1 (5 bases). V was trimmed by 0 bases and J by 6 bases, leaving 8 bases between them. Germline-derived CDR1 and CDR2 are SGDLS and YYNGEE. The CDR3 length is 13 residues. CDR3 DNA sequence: TGTGCCAGCAGCGTAGGCAGGGTTGATACGCAGTATTTT. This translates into CASSVGRVDTQYF.

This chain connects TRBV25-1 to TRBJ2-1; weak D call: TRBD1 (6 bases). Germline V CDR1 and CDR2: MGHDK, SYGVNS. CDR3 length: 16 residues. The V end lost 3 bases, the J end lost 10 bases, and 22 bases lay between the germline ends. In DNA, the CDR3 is TGTGCCAGCAGTGAGAGAGGGGACACTCGGGTGAAGGAGCAGTTCTTC. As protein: CASSERGDTRVKEQFF. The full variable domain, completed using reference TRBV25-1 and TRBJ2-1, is EADIYQTPRYLVIGTGKKITLECSQTMGHDKMYWYQQDPGMELHLIHYSYGVNSTEKGDLSSESTVSRIRTEHFPLTLESARPSHTSQYLCASSERGDTRVKEQFFGPGTRLTVL.

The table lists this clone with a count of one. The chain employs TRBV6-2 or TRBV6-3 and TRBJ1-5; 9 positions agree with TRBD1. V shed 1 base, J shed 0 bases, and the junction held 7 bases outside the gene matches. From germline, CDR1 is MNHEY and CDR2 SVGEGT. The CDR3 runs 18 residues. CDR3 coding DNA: TGTGCCAGCAGTTACTACGGACAGGGGAGAGATAGCAATCAGCCCCAGCATTTT. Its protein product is CASSYYGQGRDSNQPQHF.

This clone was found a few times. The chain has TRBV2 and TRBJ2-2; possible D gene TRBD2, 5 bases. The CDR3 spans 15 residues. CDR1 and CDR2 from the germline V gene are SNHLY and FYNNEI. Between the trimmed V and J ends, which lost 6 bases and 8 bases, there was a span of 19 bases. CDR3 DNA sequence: TGTGCCAGCAGGTTCGAGGGAGTCGAAACGGGGGAGCTGTTTTTT. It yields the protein CASRFEGVETGELFF.

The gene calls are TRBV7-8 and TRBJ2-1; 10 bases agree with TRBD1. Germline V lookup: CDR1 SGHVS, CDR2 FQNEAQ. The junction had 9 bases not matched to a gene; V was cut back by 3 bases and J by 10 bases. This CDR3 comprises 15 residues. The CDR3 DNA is TGTGCCAGCAGCTTGGGGACAGGGGCCACTAGGGAGCAGTTCTTC. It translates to CASSLGTGATREQFF. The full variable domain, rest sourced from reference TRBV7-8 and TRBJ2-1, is GAGVSQSPRYKVAKRGQDVALRCDPISGHVSLFWYQQALGQGPEFLTYFQNEAQLDKSGLPSDRFFAERPEGSVSTLKIQRTQQEDSAVYLCASSLGTGATREQFFGPGTRLTVL.

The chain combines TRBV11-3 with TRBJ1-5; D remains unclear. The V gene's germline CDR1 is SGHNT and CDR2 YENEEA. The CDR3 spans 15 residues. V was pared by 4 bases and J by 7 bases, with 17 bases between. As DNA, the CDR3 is TGTGCCAGCAGCTGCGATGTAAGGAGCGGACAGCCCCAGCATTTT. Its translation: CASSCDVRSGQPQHF.

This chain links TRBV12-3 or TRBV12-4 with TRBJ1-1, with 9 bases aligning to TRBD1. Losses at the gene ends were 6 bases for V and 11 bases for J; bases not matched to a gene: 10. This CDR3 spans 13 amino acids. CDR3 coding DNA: TGTGCCAGCAGCTTGGGACAGGGCGCCTTCGCTTTCTTT. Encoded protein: CASSLGQGAFAFF.

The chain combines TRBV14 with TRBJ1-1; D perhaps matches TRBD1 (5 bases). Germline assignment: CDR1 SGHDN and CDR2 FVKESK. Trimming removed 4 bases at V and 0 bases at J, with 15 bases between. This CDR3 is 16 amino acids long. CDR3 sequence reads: CASSRDLGTLNTEAFF. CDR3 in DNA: TGTGCCAGCAGCCGGGACCTTGGGACTTTGAACACTGAAGCTTTCTTT.

CDR3 protein: CASSYGQVNTEAFF. DNA for the CDR3: TGCGCCAGCAGCTACGGACAGGTGAACACTGAAGCTTTCTTT. The V call is TRBV5-1, the J call TRBJ1-1, with TRBD1 matching 7 bases. Germline lookup yields CDR1 SGHRS and CDR2 YFSETQ. Losses at the gene ends were 3 bases for V and 0 bases for J; bases not matched to a gene: 2. The CDR3 consists of 14 residues.